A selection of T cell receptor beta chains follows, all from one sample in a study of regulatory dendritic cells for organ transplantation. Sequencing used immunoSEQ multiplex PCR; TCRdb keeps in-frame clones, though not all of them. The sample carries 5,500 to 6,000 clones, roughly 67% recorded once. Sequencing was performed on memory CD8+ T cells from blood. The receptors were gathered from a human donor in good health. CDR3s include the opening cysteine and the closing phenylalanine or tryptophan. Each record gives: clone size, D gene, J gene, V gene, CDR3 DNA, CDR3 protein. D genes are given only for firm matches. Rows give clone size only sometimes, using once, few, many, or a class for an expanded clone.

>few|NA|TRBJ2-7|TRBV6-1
TGTGCCAGCAGTGAGTCCTGGTCAGGGGCCCACGAGCAGTACTTC
CASSESWSGAHEQYF
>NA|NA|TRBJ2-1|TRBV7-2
TGTGCCAGCAGCTTTTCAGGGAATGAGCAGTTCTTC
CASSFSGNEQFF
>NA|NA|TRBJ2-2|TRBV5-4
TGTGCCAACAGCCAGACTGATGGGGAGCTGTTTTTT
CANSQTDGELFF
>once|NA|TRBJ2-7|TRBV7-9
TGTGCCAGCAGTTCTTCAGCGGTGCCTCCCTACGAGCAGTACTTC
CASSSSAVPPYEQYF
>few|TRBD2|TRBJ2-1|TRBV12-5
TGTGCTAGTGGTTCGGGCGGGGGAGGCAATGAGCAGTTCTTC
CASGSGGGGNEQFF
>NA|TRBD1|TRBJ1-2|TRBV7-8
TGTGCCAGCAGCTCTTGGACAGGGCCAATCTATGGCTACACCTTC
CASSSWTGPIYGYTF
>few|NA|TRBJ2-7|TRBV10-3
TGTGCCAGCTCCACAGGCCCATGGGGCGAGCAGTACTTC
CASSTGPWGEQYF
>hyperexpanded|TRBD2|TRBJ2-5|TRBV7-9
TGTGCCAGCAGCTTCCCACTAGCGGGTAAAGAGACCCAGTACTTC
CASSFPLAGKETQYF
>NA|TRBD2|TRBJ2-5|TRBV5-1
TGCGCCAGCAGCCCCGGACTAGCGACGGACTTCACGAGGGAGACCCAGTACTTC
CASSPGLATDFTRETQYF
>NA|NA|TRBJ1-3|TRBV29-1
TGCAGCGTCAAAACTGGAAACACCATATATTTT
CSVKTGNTIYF
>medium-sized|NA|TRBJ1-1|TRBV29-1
TGCAGCGTCACCGGGGATTACACTGAAGCTTTCTTT
CSVTGDYTEAFF
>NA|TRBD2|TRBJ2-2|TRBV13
TGTGCCAGCAGCTCCTCGGCTAGCGGGGGGGCCGTCAACACCGGGGAGCTGTTTTTT
CASSSSASGGAVNTGELFF
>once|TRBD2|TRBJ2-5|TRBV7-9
TGTGCCAGCAGCTGGCTGGCGGGGGGGCAAGAGACCCAGTACTTC
CASSWLAGGQETQYF
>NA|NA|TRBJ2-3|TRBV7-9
TGTGCCAGCAGCTTAGATCGCGGGGGCTCCACAGATACGCAGTATTTT
CASSLDRGGSTDTQYF
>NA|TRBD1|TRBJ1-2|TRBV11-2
TGTGCCAGCAGCTCCGACAGGGAGGACTATGGCTACACCTTC
CASSSDREDYGYTF
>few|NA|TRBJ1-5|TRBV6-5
TGTGCCAGCAGTTACTCCGCACCCGGTCAGCCCCAGCATTTT
CASSYSAPGQPQHF
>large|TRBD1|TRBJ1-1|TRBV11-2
TGTGCCAGCAGCTTAGCGGGGGACAGGAAAACAGCTTTCTTT
CASSLAGDRKTAFF
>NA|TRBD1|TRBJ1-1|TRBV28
TGTGCCAGCAGTTCAAACAGGGGGAGGTTTGAAGCTTTCTTT
CASSSNRGRFEAFF
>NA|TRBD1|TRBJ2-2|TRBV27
TGTGCCAGCGGCCGAGGGCAGGGGGTTGACGGGGAGCTGTTTTTT
CASGRGQGVDGELFF
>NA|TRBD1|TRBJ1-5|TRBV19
TGTGCCAGTAGTATAGGGACAGGGGGCCCCCATCAGCCCCAGCATTTT
CASSIGTGGPHQPQHF
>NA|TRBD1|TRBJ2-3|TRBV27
TGTGCCAGCAGTTCCCCCTCGACAGGGTACGGCACAGATACGCAGTATTTT
CASSSPSTGYGTDTQYF
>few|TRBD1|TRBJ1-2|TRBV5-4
TGTGCCAGCAGCTCTACAGGGGTACATGGCTACACCTTC
CASSSTGVHGYTF
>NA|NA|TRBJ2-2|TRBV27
TGTGCCAGCAGCCCTGTTATCCGGGGCACCGGGGAGCTGTTTTTT
CASSPVIRGTGELFF
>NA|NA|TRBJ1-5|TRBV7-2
TGTGCCAGCAGCTTAGACCTTAGTCAGCCCCAGCATTTT
CASSLDLSQPQHF
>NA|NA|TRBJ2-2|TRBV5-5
TGTGCCAGCAGCTCCCTAGGGGGGGCGACCGGGGAGCTGTTTTTT
CASSSLGGATGELFF
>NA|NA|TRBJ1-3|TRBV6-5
TGTGCCAGCAGTTCCGCCGACAGGAGTCCTGGAAACACCATATATTTT
CASSSADRSPGNTIYF
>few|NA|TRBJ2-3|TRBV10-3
TGTGCCATCAGTGAGTCGAGAGGGATCGGCACAGATACGCAGTATTTT
CAISESRGIGTDTQYF
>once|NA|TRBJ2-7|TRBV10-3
TGTGCCATCGGGTCGGGAATCTCGTACGAGCAGTACTTC
CAIGSGISYEQYF
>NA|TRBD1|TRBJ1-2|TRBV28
TGTGCCAGCAGCCCAGACAGGGAATATGGCTACACCTTC
CASSPDREYGYTF
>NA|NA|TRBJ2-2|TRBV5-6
TGTGCCAGCAGCTTCACTATAACCGGGGAGCTGTTTTTT
CASSFTITGELFF
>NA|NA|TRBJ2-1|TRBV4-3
TGCGCCAGCAGCCAAGTTCTCGGGGGATACTACAATGAGCAGTTCTTC
CASSQVLGGYYNEQFF
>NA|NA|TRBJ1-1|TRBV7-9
TGTGCCAGCAGCCCTCCGGTAAGGAGGAAAGTAAAAGAAGCTTTCTTT
CASSPPVRRKVKEAFF
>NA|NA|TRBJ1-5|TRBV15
TGTGCCACCAGCAGCGAAACTGTTCAGCCCCAGCATTTT
CATSSETVQPQHF
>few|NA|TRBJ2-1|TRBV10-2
TGCGCCAGCAGTGAGTTGGCATATGAGCAGTTCTTC
CASSELAYEQFF
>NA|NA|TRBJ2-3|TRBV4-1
TGCGCCAGCAGCCAAGTGGCAGGTCGCACAGATACGCAGTATTTT
CASSQVAGRTDTQYF
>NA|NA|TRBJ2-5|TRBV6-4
TGTGCCAGCAGTGAACAGGGAGGGAGCCAAGAGACCCAGTACTTC
CASSEQGGSQETQYF
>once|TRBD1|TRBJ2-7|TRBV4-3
TGCGCCAGCAGCCAAGATTGGGGGACAGGGGCCTACGAGCAGTACTTC
CASSQDWGTGAYEQYF
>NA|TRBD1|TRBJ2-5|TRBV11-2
TGTGCCAGCAGCTTAGAGCCGAGGACAGGGGTTGGGGAGACCCAGTACTTC
CASSLEPRTGVGETQYF
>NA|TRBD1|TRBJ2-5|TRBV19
TGTGCCAGTAGTCCTCGGGACAGGGGGCGCCCCGAGACCCAGTACTTC
CASSPRDRGRPETQYF
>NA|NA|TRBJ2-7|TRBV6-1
TGTGCCAGCAGTCCCAGGGTTTACGAGCAGTACTTC
CASSPRVYEQYF
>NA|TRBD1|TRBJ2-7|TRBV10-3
TGTGCCATCAGTGGAGGACAGGGGGAACAGTACTTC
CAISGGQGEQYF
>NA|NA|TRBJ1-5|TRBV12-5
TGTGCTAGTGCCCCCCCAATAGCCGACTCCAATCAGCCCCAGCATTTT
CASAPPIADSNQPQHF
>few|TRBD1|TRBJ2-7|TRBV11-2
TGTGCCAGCAGCTTGTGGGGACAGCCCACCGGGCAGTACTTC
CASSLWGQPTGQYF
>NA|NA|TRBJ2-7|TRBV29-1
TGCAGCGTCCTGCAGGGGTTCTCCTACGAGCAGTACTTC
CSVLQGFSYEQYF
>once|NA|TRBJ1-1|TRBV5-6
TGTGCCAGCACCTCCGTGGGGGCCGGCACTGAAGCTTTCTTT
CASTSVGAGTEAFF
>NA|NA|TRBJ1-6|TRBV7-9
TGTGCCAGCAGCTTACGTCGGGGAAATAATTCACCCCTCCACTTT
CASSLRRGNNSPLHF
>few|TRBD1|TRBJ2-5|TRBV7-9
TGTGCCAGCAGCCGCCGGGACAGGGGTTCCGACGACCAGTACTTC
CASSRRDRGSDDQYF
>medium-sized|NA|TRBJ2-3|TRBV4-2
TGTGCCAGCAGCCAAGATACGCGGGGAACAGATACGCAGTATTTT
CASSQDTRGTDTQYF
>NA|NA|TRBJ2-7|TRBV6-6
TGTGCCAGCACCTTGACTGAGAGCTCCTACGAGCAGTACTTC
CASTLTESSYEQYF
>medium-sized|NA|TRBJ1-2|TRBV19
TGTGCCAGTAGTATACACAGGAACACGGACCGGACGAGAGGCTACACCTTC
CASSIHRNTDRTRGYTF
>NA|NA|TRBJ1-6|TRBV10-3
TGTGCCATCAGTGAAGCACAGGAAGGGTGGAATTCACCCCTCCACTTT
CAISEAQEGWNSPLHF
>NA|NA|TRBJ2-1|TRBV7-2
TGTGCCAGCAGCTTCAGGGGTTACGACAATGAGCAGTTCTTC
CASSFRGYDNEQFF
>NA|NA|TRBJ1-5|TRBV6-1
TGTGCCAGCAGTGAACTTACAGGGCGGAACAATCAGCCCCAGCATTTT
CASSELTGRNNQPQHF
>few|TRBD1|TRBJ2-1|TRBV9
TGTGCCAGCAGCGTAGATCAGGGGCGGGGGACAGGGGAGCAGTTCTTC
CASSVDQGRGTGEQFF
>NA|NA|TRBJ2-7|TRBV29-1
TGCAGCGTTGAGCTACAGGGCTACTACGAGCAGTACTTC
CSVELQGYYEQYF
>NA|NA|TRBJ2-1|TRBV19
TGTGCCAGTAGTATAGTGGCGGGTCCGGGCGAGCAGTTCTTC
CASSIVAGPGEQFF